The 19 T cell receptor beta chains reported below all come from one sample, sequenced in a study of shared clonotypes between healthy human individuals. Profiled with immunoSEQ multiplex PCR; TCRdb holds only in-frame clones, not every one. This table has a few hundred thousand clones, over 60% appearing once. The sequenced material came from memory CD4+ T cells sorted from blood. Subset of the sample: CD45RA-negative fraction. These receptor sequences come from a man aged 30 to 39 in good health.

This chain connects TRBV11-3 to TRBJ1-1, with D unresolved. CDR3 length: 14 amino acids. Germline loops: CDR1 SGHNT, CDR2 YENEEA. V was clipped by 1 base and J by 1 base, with 7 bases between them. In nucleotides, the CDR3 is TGTGCCAGCAGCTTAGTCGGGCCGAACACTGAAGCTTTCTTT. It is translated as CASSLVGPNTEAFF.

This clone was seen repeatedly, ten times or more. The chain links TRBV2 to TRBJ1-1; a possible D gene is TRBD1 (5 bases). The CDR3 length is 13 residues. Germline CDR1 is SNHLY and CDR2 is FYNNEI. Trimming took 7 bases from V and 4 from J, leaving 13 bases between them. Here the CDR3 reads CASTAGPGTEAFF. Here the CDR3 DNA reads TGTGCCAGCACTGCAGGGCCGGGCACTGAAGCTTTCTTT.

The chain is built from TRBV7-9 and TRBJ2-7; 7 bases fit TRBD2. J lost 3 bases, V lost 4 bases, and 21 bases had no gene match. There are 19 residues in the CDR3. Germline V gene lookup returns CDR1 SEHNR and CDR2 FQNEAQ (reference sequence). CDR3 loop: CASSSIVKNSGFFFYEQYF. CDR3 coding DNA: TGTGCCAGCAGCTCAATAGTTAAAAATAGCGGGTTTTTCTTCTACGAGCAGTACTTC.

The chain combines TRBV18 with TRBJ1-1; 9 bases are shared with TRBD1. Germline V lookup: CDR1 KGHSH, CDR2 LQKENI. CDR3 size: 13 residues. After removal of 6 bases from V and 5 bases from J, the junction contained 4 bases not matched to a gene. CDR3: CASSGQGGTEAFF. The CDR3, as DNA: TGTGCCAGCTCGGGACAGGGAGGTACTGAAGCTTTCTTT.

This chain links TRBV18 with TRBJ1-4; D is undetermined. Germline values: CDR1 KGHSH, CDR2 LQKENI. V shed 3 bases and J shed 0 bases, with 11 bases lying between them. The CDR3 runs 16 residues. The CDR3 sequence is CASSPLTGATNEKLFF. CDR3 DNA sequence: TGTGCCAGCTCACCCCTGACGGGTGCAACTAATGAAAAACTGTTTTTT.

The chain carries TRBV5-4 and TRBJ2-3; maybe TRBD2 (6 bases). CDR1 and CDR2 from the germline V gene are SGHNT and YYREEE (reference sequence). Trimming took off 3 bases at V and 6 bases at J, with 20 bases between the two ends. The CDR3 covers 16 residues. The DNA of the CDR3 is TGTGCCAGCAGCTCCCCCGTAGGCGGGATGGGCGATACGCAGTATTTT. Translation gives CASSSPVGGMGDTQYF.

This sequence joins TRBV5-1 and TRBJ2-5; D is possibly TRBD1 (7 bases). Germline V CDR1 and CDR2: SGHRS, YFSETQ. V was trimmed by 0 bases and J by 4 bases, leaving 16 bases between them. There are 16 residues in the CDR3. The DNA of the CDR3 is TGCGCCAGCAGCTTGGAGGAGGGGGCGGGTGGAGAGACCCAGTACTTC. Its translation is CASSLEEGAGGETQYF.

The chain recombines TRBV2 with TRBJ1-3; 8 nucleotides align to TRBD1. CDR3 length: 17 residues. From germline, CDR1 is SNHLY and CDR2 FYNNEI. J gave up 0 bases and V 6 bases, and 10 bases lay outside the gene matches. CDR3 bases: TGTGCCAGCAGCCCTAGACAGGGGCTTTACTCTGGAAACACCATATATTTT. Its translation: CASSPRQGLYSGNTIYF.

The chain carries TRBV5-8 and TRBJ2-6, with 8 positions matching TRBD1. The germline V gene encodes CDR1 SGHTS and CDR2 YDEGEE. The CDR3 totals 16 residues. V lost 0 bases and J lost 4; bases outside the gene matches: 3. Here the CDR3 DNA reads TGTGCCAGCAGCTTGGCGACAGGGGCCGGGGCCAACGTCCTGACTTTC. Its translation is CASSLATGAGANVLTF.

V usage is TRBV6-5 and J usage is TRBJ2-7; no reliable D call. Germline CDR1 reads MNHEY; CDR2 reads SVGAGI. The CDR3 has 13 residues. With 6 bases removed from V and 3 bases from J, the gap between germline ends came to 12 bases. This CDR3 is CASSRAASYEQYF. The CDR3 DNA reads TGTGCCAGCAGCCGGGCGGCCAGCTACGAGCAGTACTTC.

This clone was recorded once. This chain uses TRBV5-1 with TRBJ2-1, with TRBD2 matching over 8 bases. This CDR3 has 13 amino acids. The V gene end was trimmed by 6 bases and the J gene end by 5 bases; junction bases not matched to a gene: 4. Germline V gene lookup returns CDR1 SGHRS and CDR2 YFSETQ. For the CDR3, the DNA is TGCGCCAGCAACCCGGGAGGGGACAATGAGCAGTTCTTC. This gives the protein CASNPGGDNEQFF. Full variable domain (outside the CDR3, taken from reference TRBV5-1 and TRBJ2-1): KAGVTQTPRYLIKTRGQQVTLSCSPISGHRSVSWYQQTPGQGLQFLFEYFSETQRNKGNFPGRFSGRQFSNSRSEMNVSTLELGDSALYLCASNPGGDNEQFFGPGTRLTVL.

This chain uses TRBV5-1 with TRBJ1-4, with 7 bases identical to TRBD1. V was clipped by 4 bases and J by 7 bases; unmatched bases: 10. The CDR3 has 15 amino acids. CDR1 is SGHRS, CDR2 YFSETQ, per germline. The CDR3 here is CASSRQDRIGEKLFF. The CDR3 DNA is TGCGCCAGCAGCCGACAGGACAGGATCGGTGAAAAACTGTTTTTT.

This chain links TRBV14 with TRBJ2-5; 8 bases agree with TRBD2. After removal of 4 bases from V and 5 bases from J, the junction contained 12 bases not matched to a gene. The CDR3 runs to 16 residues. In germline, CDR1 is SGHDN, CDR2 FVKESK. The DNA of the CDR3 is TGTGCCAGCAGCCTTTTTGTAAGCGGGAGTAGGGAGACCCAGTACTTC. It translates to CASSLFVSGSRETQYF.

This clone was picked up a small number of times. This chain joins TRBV19 and TRBJ2-5; 7 bases fit TRBD1. The CDR3 runs 16 residues. V was pared by 5 bases and J by 1 base, with 10 bases of the junction left unmatched. Germline CDR1 LNHDA, CDR2 SQIVND (reference sequence). The CDR3 is CASSSTRWDSQETQYF. Here the CDR3 DNA reads TGTGCCAGTAGTTCGACCCGATGGGACAGCCAAGAGACCCAGTACTTC.

This clone has more than one count but fewer than ten. The chain links TRBV2 to TRBJ2-1; D is ambiguous. Germline assignment: CDR1 SNHLY and CDR2 FYNNEI. This CDR3 is built from 18 residues. Deletions cut 2 bases from V and 0 bases from J, with 17 bases between. The chain's CDR3 is CASSELVPGQTSYNEQFF. CDR3 DNA: TGTGCCAGCAGTGAACTTGTCCCTGGTCAAACCTCCTACAATGAGCAGTTCTTC.

This chain connects TRBV7-2 to TRBJ2-7, with 10 bases identical to TRBD2. Germline CDR1 and CDR2: SGHTA and FQGNSA. The CDR3 spans 14 residues. V shed 5 bases and J 3 bases; nucleotides not matched to a gene: 4. The CDR3 coding sequence is TGTGCCAGCAGCCGGCTAGCGGGAGACTACGAGCAGTACTTC. This translates into CASSRLAGDYEQYF.

The chain combines TRBV14 with TRBJ2-3; D ambiguous. The germline gives CDR1 SGHDN, CDR2 FVKESK. CDR3 size: 15 residues. V was shortened by 1 base and J by 1 base, with 9 bases between the two germline ends. CDR3 sequence (DNA): TGTGCCAGCAGCCAAGGATTCACTGGCACAGATACGCAGTATTTT. It is translated as CASSQGFTGTDTQYF.

V usage is TRBV11-2 and J usage is TRBJ2-5; D gene uncertain. Trimming stripped 2 bases from V and 2 bases from J, with 15 bases between. The CDR3 loop spans 16 amino acids. Germline CDR1 is SGHAT and CDR2 is FQNNGV. CDR3 sequence (DNA): TGTGCCAGCAGCTTACGAATCGGATTCCTGCAAGAGACCCAGTACTTC. Translation gives CASSLRIGFLQETQYF. The full variable domain, in which reference TRBV11-2 and TRBJ2-5 provide the parts outside the CDR3, is EAGVAQSPRYKIIEKRQSVAFWCNPISGHATLYWYQQILGQGPKLLIQFQNNGVVDDSQLPKDRFSAERLKGVDSTLKIQPAKLEDSAVYLCASSLRIGFLQETQYFGPGTRLLVL.

This chain uses TRBV5-8 with TRBJ2-4; D is perhaps TRBD1 (6 bases). The V end was cut by 3 bases, the J end by 4 bases, with 11 bases between. CDR3 size: 14 residues. Germline V gives CDR1 SGHTS, CDR2 YDEGEE. CDR3 bases: TGTGCCAGCAGCTGGACAGTCCGTAAAAACATTCAGTACTTC. This sequence encodes CASSWTVRKNIQYF.